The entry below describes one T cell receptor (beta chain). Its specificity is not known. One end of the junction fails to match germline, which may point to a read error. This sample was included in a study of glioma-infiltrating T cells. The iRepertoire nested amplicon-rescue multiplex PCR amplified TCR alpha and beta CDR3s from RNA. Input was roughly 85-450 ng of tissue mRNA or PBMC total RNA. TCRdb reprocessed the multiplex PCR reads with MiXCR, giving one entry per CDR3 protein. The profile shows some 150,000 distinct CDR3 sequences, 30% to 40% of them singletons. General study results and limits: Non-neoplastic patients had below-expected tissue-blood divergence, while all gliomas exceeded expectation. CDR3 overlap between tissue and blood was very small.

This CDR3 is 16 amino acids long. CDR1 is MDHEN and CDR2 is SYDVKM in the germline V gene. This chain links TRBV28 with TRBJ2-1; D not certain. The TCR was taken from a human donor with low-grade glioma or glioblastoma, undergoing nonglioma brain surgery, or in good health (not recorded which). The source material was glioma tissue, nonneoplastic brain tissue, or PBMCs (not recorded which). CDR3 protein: CASSLSSAGSYNEQLF. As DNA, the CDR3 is TGTGCCAGCAGTTTGTCCTCAGCTGGGTCCTACAATGAGCAGCTCTTC.